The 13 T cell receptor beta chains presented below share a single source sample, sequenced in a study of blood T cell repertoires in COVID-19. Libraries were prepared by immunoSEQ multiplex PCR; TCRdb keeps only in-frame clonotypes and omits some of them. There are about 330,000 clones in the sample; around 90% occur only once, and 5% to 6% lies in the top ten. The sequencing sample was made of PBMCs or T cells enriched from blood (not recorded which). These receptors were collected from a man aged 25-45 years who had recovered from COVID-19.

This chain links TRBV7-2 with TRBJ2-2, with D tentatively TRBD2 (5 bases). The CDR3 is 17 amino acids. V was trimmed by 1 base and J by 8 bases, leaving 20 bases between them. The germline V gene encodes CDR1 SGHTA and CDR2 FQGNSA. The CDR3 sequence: CASSLGAGLIGLGELFF. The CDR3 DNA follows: TGTGCCAGCAGCTTAGGGGCTGGACTCATCGGTCTTGGGGAGCTGTTTTTT.

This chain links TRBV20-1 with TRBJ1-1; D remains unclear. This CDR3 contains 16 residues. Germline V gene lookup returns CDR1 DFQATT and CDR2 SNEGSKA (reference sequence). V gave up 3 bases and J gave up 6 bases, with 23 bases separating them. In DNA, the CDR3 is TGCAGTGCTAGTGAGGGCGCGCCGGGATTTGTCGCTGAAGCTTTCTTT. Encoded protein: CSASEGAPGFVAEAFF.

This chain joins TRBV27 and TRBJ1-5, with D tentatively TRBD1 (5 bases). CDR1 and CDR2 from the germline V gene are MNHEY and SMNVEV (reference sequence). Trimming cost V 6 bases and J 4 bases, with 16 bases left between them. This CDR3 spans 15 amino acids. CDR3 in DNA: TGTGCCAGCAGCCCAGCTCAGGGAAAAAATCAGCCCCAGCATTTT. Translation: CASSPAQGKNQPQHF.

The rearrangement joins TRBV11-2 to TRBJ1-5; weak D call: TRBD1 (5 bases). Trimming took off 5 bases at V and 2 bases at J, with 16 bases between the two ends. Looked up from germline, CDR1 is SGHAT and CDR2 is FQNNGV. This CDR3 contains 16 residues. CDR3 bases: TGTGCCAGCAGCCCCCATGGGGCCGGAGGCAATCAGCCCCAGCATTTT. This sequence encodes CASSPHGAGGNQPQHF.

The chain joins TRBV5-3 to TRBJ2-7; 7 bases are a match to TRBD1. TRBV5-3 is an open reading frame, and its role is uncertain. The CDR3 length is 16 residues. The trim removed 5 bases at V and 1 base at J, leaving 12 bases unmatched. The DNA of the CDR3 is TGTGCCAGAAGGTCCGAACGGGCAGGGGGTTCCTACGAGCAGTACTTC. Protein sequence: CARRSERAGGSYEQYF.

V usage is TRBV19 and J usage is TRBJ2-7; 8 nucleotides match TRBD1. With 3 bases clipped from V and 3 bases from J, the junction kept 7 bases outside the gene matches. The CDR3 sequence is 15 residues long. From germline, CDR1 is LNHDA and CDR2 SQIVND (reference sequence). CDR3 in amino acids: CASSMESGGVYEQYF. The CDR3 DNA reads TGTGCCAGTAGTATGGAGTCAGGGGGCGTCTACGAGCAGTACTTC.

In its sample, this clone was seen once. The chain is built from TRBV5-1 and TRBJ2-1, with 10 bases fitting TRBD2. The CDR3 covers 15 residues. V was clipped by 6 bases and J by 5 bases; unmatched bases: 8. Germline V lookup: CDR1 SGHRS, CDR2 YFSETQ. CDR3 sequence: CASKIGLAENNEQFF. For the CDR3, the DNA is TGCGCCAGCAAGATTGGACTAGCGGAAAACAATGAGCAGTTCTTC.

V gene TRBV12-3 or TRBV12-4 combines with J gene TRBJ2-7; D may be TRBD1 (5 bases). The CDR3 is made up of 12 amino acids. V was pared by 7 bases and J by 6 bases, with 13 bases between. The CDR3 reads CASNQGWGEQYF. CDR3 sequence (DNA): TGTGCCAGCAACCAGGGTTGGGGCGAGCAGTACTTC.

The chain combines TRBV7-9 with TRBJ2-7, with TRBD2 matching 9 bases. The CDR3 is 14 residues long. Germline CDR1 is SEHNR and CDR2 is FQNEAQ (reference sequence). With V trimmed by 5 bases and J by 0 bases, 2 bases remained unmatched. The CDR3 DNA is TGTGCCAGCAGCGATAGCGGGGGCTCCTACGAGCAGTACTTC. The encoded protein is CASSDSGGSYEQYF.

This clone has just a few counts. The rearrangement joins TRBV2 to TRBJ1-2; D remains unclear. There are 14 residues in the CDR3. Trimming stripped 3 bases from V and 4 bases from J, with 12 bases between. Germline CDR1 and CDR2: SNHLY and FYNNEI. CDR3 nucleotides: TGTGCCAGCAGTGAGACTCCGACGTTCTATGGCTACACCTTC. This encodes CASSETPTFYGYTF.

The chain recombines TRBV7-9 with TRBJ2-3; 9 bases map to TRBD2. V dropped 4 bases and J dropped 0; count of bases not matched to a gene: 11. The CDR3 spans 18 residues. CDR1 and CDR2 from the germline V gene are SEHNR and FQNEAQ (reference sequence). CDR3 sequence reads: CASSSDSGLAGSTDTQYF. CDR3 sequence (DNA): TGTGCCAGCAGCTCGGATTCGGGGCTAGCGGGGAGCACAGATACGCAGTATTTT.

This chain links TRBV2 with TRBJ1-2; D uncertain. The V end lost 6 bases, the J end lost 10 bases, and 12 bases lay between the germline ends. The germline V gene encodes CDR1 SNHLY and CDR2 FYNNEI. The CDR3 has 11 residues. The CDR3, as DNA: TGTGCCAGCAGAGGCCAGGTCGTCTACACCTTC. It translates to CASRGQVVYTF.

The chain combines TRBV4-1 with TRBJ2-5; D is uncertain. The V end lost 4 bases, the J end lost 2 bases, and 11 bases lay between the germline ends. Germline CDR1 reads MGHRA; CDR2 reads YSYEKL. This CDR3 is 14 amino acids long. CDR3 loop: CASSLGPFQETQYF. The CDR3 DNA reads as TGCGCCAGCAGCCTTGGCCCTTTTCAAGAGACCCAGTACTTC.